This TCR beta chain was profiled in a study of vaccination effects on CD4 cells after COVID-19. Whole-study results and caveats: No early post-infection timepoints were available in the study, which also included few convalescent patients.

With respect to this clone: Its antigen remains unidentified.

Germline assignment: CDR1 KGHSH and CDR2 LQKENI. The CDR3 is 16 amino acids. J was trimmed by 3 bases and V by 3 bases; bases with no gene match: 8. Method: immunoSEQ multiplex PCR; TCRdb's copy keeps in-frame clones and lacks some. The table has some 40,000 clones, around 80% seen once; the top ten hold roughly 2%. Pools of viral peptides were used by the ViraFEST assay to expand antigen-specific CD4+ T cells ahead of sequencing. After roughly 10 days in culture, the CD4+ T cells were isolated. Each participant was given two doses of one vaccine (BNT162b2 or mRNA-1273). The chain has TRBV18 and TRBJ2-3; 8 positions agree with TRBD1. The source was CD4+ T cells from PBMCs cultured with HCoV-NL63 spike peptides, collected after COVID-19 vaccination. The clonotype originates from a human donor who received a COVID-19 vaccine. Some clones in this sample may be carry-over from other donors' samples. The CDR3 reads CASSPRLRQGTDTQYF. For the CDR3, the DNA is TGTGCCAGCTCACCCCGCTTGAGACAGGGGACAGATACGCAGTATTTT. Full variable domain (rest looked up from reference TRBV18 and TRBJ2-3): NAGVMQNPRHLVRRRGQEARLRCSPMKGHSHVYWYRQLPEEGLKFMVYLQKENIIDESGMPKERFSAEFPKEGPSILRIQQVVRGDSAAYFCASSPRLRQGTDTQYFGPGTRLTVL.